This is a list of T cell receptor beta chains from one sample in a study of T-cell memory formation after mild COVID-19. One entry per CDR3 protein, called by TCRdb with MiXCR from the 5' RACE reads. The sample holds tens of thousands of distinct CDR3 sequences; around 14% are singletons and the top ten take 30% to 35%. Sequenced: PBMCs or a T cell subset sorted from them (not recorded which). The receptors originated from an adult woman who had mild COVID-19 (a few samples of this study predate the infection). Cell type and time point are not known. Each CDR3 is given with its conserved first and last residue. Fields, in order: D gene, J gene, clone size, V gene, CDR3 length, CDR3 protein, CDR3 DNA. A D gene is named only where the DNA matches it firmly. The listing skips clone size in some rows; elsewhere it reads once, few, many or a size class.

NA | TRBJ1-1 | NA | TRBV21-1 | 15 | CASSSREIGNTEAFF | TGTGCCAGCAGCAGCAGGGAAATTGGGAACACTGAAGCTTTCTTT
NA | TRBJ2-5 | few | TRBV12-3/TRBV12-4 | 14 | CASSFGGPGETQYF | TGTGCCAGCAGTTTTGGAGGGCCCGGGGAGACCCAGTACTTC
NA | TRBJ2-7 | few | TRBV7-6 | 13 | CASSLDGGSEQYF | TGTGCCAGCAGCTTAGATGGGGGTAGCGAGCAGTACTTC
NA | TRBJ2-3 | NA | TRBV27 | 13 | CASSLLVEGTQYF | TGTGCCAGCAGTTTACTGGTCGAAGGTACGCAGTATTTT
NA | TRBJ1-5 | few | TRBV5-5 | 16 | CASSLGGSGSNQPQHF | TGTGCCAGCAGCTTGGGAGGGAGCGGGAGCAATCAGCCCCAGCATTTT
NA | TRBJ2-3 | NA | TRBV24-1 | 15 | CATESGGVGTDTQYF | TGTGCCACCGAATCCGGAGGGGTAGGCACAGATACGCAGTATTTT
NA | TRBJ2-3 | many | TRBV5-1 | 15 | CASSSLADLTDTQYF | TGCGCCAGCAGCTCTTTAGCGGATCTCACAGATACGCAGTATTTT
TRBD1 | TRBJ2-7 | few | TRBV24-1 | 15 | CATSDARTGGYEQYF | TGTGCCACCAGTGACGCCCGGACAGGGGGCTACGAGCAGTACTTC
TRBD2 | TRBJ2-1 | NA | TRBV20-1 | 15 | CSARKVLAGVREQFF | TGCAGTGCTAGAAAAGTACTAGCGGGAGTACGTGAGCAGTTCTTC
TRBD1 | TRBJ2-1 | few | TRBV13 | 16 | CASSLRGTGSSDEQFF | TGTGCCAGCAGCTTAAGGGGGACAGGGAGTTCGGATGAGCAGTTCTTC
NA | TRBJ2-1 | few | TRBV6-5 | 16 | CASTYSSQDSYREQFF | TGTGCCAGCACTTACTCGAGTCAGGACAGCTATCGTGAGCAGTTCTTC
TRBD1 | TRBJ2-2 | NA | TRBV10-3 | 18 | CAISEVFVGTANTGELFF | TGTGCCATCAGTGAAGTATTTGTCGGGACAGCGAACACCGGGGAGCTGTTTTTT
NA | TRBJ2-7 | many | TRBV29-1 | 13 | CSAEGGTSYEQYF | TGCAGCGCTGAGGGGGGCACTTCCTACGAGCAGTACTTC
NA | TRBJ2-7 | NA | TRBV5-6 | 12 | CASSSDRYEQYF | TGTGCCAGCAGCTCCGACCGGTACGAGCAGTACTTC
TRBD1 | TRBJ1-1 | few | TRBV7-3 | 13 | CASSWDRSTEAFF | TGTGCCAGCAGCTGGGACAGGAGCACTGAAGCTTTCTTT
NA | TRBJ1-5 | NA | TRBV6-1 | 16 | CASSESRGLSNQPQHF | TGTGCCAGCAGTGAATCTAGAGGTTTGAGCAATCAGCCCCAGCATTTT
NA | TRBJ2-6 | few | TRBV7-9 | 15 | CASSLGAEGANVLTF | TGTGCCAGCAGCTTAGGTGCGGAAGGGGCCAACGTCCTGACTTTC
TRBD1 | TRBJ1-1 | NA | TRBV12-3/TRBV12-4 | 15 | CASSLTGAGNTEAFF | TGTGCCAGCAGTTTGACAGGGGCGGGGAACACTGAAGCTTTCTTT
TRBD2 | TRBJ2-7 | many | TRBV19 | 16 | CASSKLAGGISYEQYF | TGTGCCAGTAGTAAACTAGCGGGGGGGATCTCCTACGAGCAGTACTTC
NA | TRBJ1-4 | NA | TRBV6-5 | 17 | CASSYETTALTNEKLFF | TGTGCCAGCAGTTACGAAACAACAGCCTTAACTAATGAAAAACTGTTTTTT
NA | TRBJ2-1 | NA | TRBV7-2 | 14 | CASSLLQGRNEQFF | TGTGCCAGCAGCTTACTCCAGGGAAGAAATGAGCAGTTCTTC
NA | TRBJ2-1 | few | TRBV7-8 | 15 | CASSLEVGWNGEQFF | TGTGCCAGCAGCTTAGAAGTGGGGTGGAACGGTGAGCAGTTCTTC
TRBD2 | TRBJ2-3 | NA | TRBV20-1 | 15 | CSAEYGRASTDTQYF | TGCAGTGCTGAATATGGGAGGGCCAGCACAGATACGCAGTATTTT
NA | TRBJ1-5 | NA | TRBV4-1 | 15 | CASSQGVGSDQPQHF | TGCGCCAGCAGCCAAGGTGTGGGCTCGGATCAGCCCCAGCATTTT
NA | TRBJ1-5 | NA | TRBV27 | 16 | CASSFHSGVSNQPQHF | TGTGCCAGCAGTTTCCATAGTGGGGTCAGCAATCAGCCCCAGCATTTT
NA | TRBJ1-2 | few | TRBV7-9 | 14 | CASSFPLSNYGYTF | TGTGCCAGCAGCTTTCCCCTATCTAACTATGGCTACACCTTC
NA | TRBJ2-1 | NA | TRBV3-1 | 16 | CASSPSVAGAYNEQFF | TGTGCCAGCAGCCCCTCGGTGGCAGGGGCCTACAATGAGCAGTTCTTC
NA | TRBJ2-2 | many | TRBV7-9 | 12 | CASSEGPTELFF | TGTGCCAGCAGCGAGGGGCCAACGGAGCTGTTTTTT
TRBD1 | TRBJ2-5 | NA | TRBV20-1 | 12 | CSVVGGGETQYF | TGCAGTGTAGTAGGGGGCGGTGAGACCCAGTACTTC
NA | TRBJ2-1 | NA | TRBV4-3 | 15 | CASSLTRDFYNEQFF | TGCGCCAGCAGCCTTACCCGGGACTTCTACAATGAGCAGTTCTTC
NA | TRBJ2-1 | few | TRBV11-2 | 13 | CASSLDPYHEQFF | TGTGCCAGCAGCTTAGATCCTTACCATGAGCAGTTCTTC
NA | TRBJ2-5 | NA | TRBV10-3 | 12 | CAISEPPETQYF | TGTGCCATCAGTGAGCCACCCGAGACCCAGTACTTC
NA | TRBJ1-5 | NA | TRBV12-3/TRBV12-4 | 14 | CASSLAGVGVPQHF | TGTGCCAGCAGTTTAGCAGGGGTCGGGGTACCCCAGCATTTT
NA | TRBJ2-1 | NA | TRBV7-3 | 16 | CASSLSMGSSYNEQFF | TGTGCCAGCAGCCTCAGTATGGGGAGCTCCTACAATGAGCAGTTCTTC
NA | TRBJ2-2 | NA | TRBV4-1 | 16 | CASSQEQKPNTGELFF | TGCGCCAGCAGCCAAGAACAGAAGCCTAACACCGGGGAGCTGTTTTTT
TRBD2 | TRBJ2-7 | NA | TRBV27 | 17 | CASSWAWGRGRSYEQYF | TGTGCCAGCAGTTGGGCGTGGGGGAGGGGAAGATCCTACGAGCAGTACTTC